This is a list of T cell receptor beta chains from one sample in a study of sequential checkpoint blockade in melanoma. Sequencing was performed with immunoSEQ multiplex PCR; in TCRdb, only in-frame clones are kept and a portion is missing. The table includes approximately 5,300 clones, around 70% detected once. Sample: CD8+ T cells sorted from blood (inferred from file names), taken from a patient given nivolumab and ipilimumab in sequence. All receptors derive from a human donor with melanoma. Both conserved end residues are part of each CDR3. D genes are given only for firm matches. For some rows the clone size is stated as once, few or many, or as a class when expanded; others skip it.

clone size: NA
D gene: NA
V gene: TRBV30
J gene: TRBJ1-1
CDR3 protein: CAWALEGYTEAFF
CDR3 DNA: TGTGCCTGGGCACTTGAGGGTTACACTGAAGCTTTCTTT

clone size: once
D gene: NA
V gene: TRBV5-1
J gene: TRBJ2-7
CDR3 protein: CASSPSPGYEQYF
CDR3 DNA: TGCGCCAGCTCTCCCTCCCCAGGTTACGAGCAGTACTTC

clone size: NA
D gene: TRBD1
V gene: TRBV27
J gene: TRBJ2-7
CDR3 protein: CASSDRESSYEQYF
CDR3 DNA: TGTGCCAGCAGTGACAGGGAGTCCTCCTACGAGCAGTACTTC

clone size: NA
D gene: NA
V gene: TRBV18
J gene: TRBJ2-5
CDR3 protein: CASSPPFGVEQETQYF
CDR3 DNA: TGTGCCAGCTCACCACCGTTCGGGGTCGAGCAAGAGACCCAGTACTTC

clone size: NA
D gene: TRBD1
V gene: TRBV9
J gene: TRBJ2-7
CDR3 protein: CASSVLDRGLEQYF
CDR3 DNA: TGTGCCAGCAGCGTCTTGGACAGGGGGCTCGAGCAGTACTTC

clone size: NA
D gene: NA
V gene: TRBV2
J gene: TRBJ2-7
CDR3 protein: CATGDYEQYF
CDR3 DNA: TGTGCCACCGGGGACTACGAGCAGTACTTC

clone size: few
D gene: TRBD1
V gene: TRBV27
J gene: TRBJ1-2
CDR3 protein: CASRGQENYGYTF
CDR3 DNA: TGTGCCAGCCGTGGACAGGAGAACTATGGCTACACCTTC

clone size: NA
D gene: TRBD2
V gene: TRBV7-9
J gene: TRBJ2-3
CDR3 protein: CASSLRGATDTQYF
CDR3 DNA: TGTGCCAGCAGCTTGCGGGGGGCCACAGATACGCAGTATTTT

clone size: NA
D gene: NA
V gene: TRBV6-5
J gene: TRBJ2-7
CDR3 protein: CASTEGGSYEQYF
CDR3 DNA: TGTGCCAGCACCGAGGGGGGGTCCTACGAGCAGTACTTC

clone size: NA
D gene: TRBD1
V gene: TRBV15
J gene: TRBJ1-4
CDR3 protein: CATSGGTGDNEKLFF
CDR3 DNA: TGTGCCACCAGCGGGGGGACAGGTGATAATGAAAAACTGTTTTTT

clone size: NA
D gene: NA
V gene: TRBV5-4
J gene: TRBJ1-2
CDR3 protein: CASSLSGAVYGYTF
CDR3 DNA: TGTGCCAGCAGCTTGTCAGGGGCTGTCTATGGCTACACCTTC

clone size: NA
D gene: NA
V gene: TRBV27
J gene: TRBJ1-2
CDR3 protein: CASSIGRGRSYGYTF
CDR3 DNA: TGTGCCAGCAGCATCGGGAGGGGTAGGAGCTATGGCTACACCTTC

clone size: medium-sized
D gene: TRBD1
V gene: TRBV10-3
J gene: TRBJ1-4
CDR3 protein: CAISESTGANEKLFF
CDR3 DNA: TGTGCCATCAGTGAGTCTACAGGGGCTAATGAAAAACTGTTTTTT

clone size: NA
D gene: NA
V gene: TRBV27
J gene: TRBJ2-7
CDR3 protein: CASSLGQGYGYEQYF
CDR3 DNA: TGTGCCAGCAGTTTAGGGCAGGGATATGGATACGAGCAGTACTTC

clone size: NA
D gene: NA
V gene: TRBV14
J gene: TRBJ2-1
CDR3 protein: CASSQVSGLSWFF
CDR3 DNA: TGTGCCAGCAGCCAAGTCTCTGGACTGTCCTGGTTCTTC

clone size: few
D gene: TRBD2
V gene: TRBV6-4
J gene: TRBJ2-3
CDR3 protein: CASSPTAGGSTDTQYF
CDR3 DNA: TGTGCCAGCAGCCCGACCGCGGGGGGTAGCACAGATACGCAGTATTTT

clone size: NA
D gene: NA
V gene: TRBV10-3
J gene: TRBJ2-7
CDR3 protein: CAISESHGDTYEQYF
CDR3 DNA: TGTGCCATCAGTGAGTCTCACGGGGATACCTACGAGCAGTACTTC

clone size: few
D gene: NA
V gene: TRBV7-8
J gene: TRBJ1-2
CDR3 protein: CASSLAQYGYTF
CDR3 DNA: TGTGCCAGCAGCTTAGCGCAGTATGGCTACACCTTC

clone size: NA
D gene: TRBD1
V gene: TRBV6-6
J gene: TRBJ1-4
CDR3 protein: CASSPPGQGSNEKLFF
CDR3 DNA: TGTGCCAGCAGTCCTCCGGGACAGGGGTCTAATGAAAAACTGTTTTTT

clone size: once
D gene: TRBD1
V gene: TRBV6-6
J gene: TRBJ2-1
CDR3 protein: CASREGTGAWNEQFF
CDR3 DNA: TGTGCCAGCAGAGAGGGGACAGGGGCTTGGAATGAGCAGTTCTTC

clone size: NA
D gene: TRBD2
V gene: TRBV19
J gene: TRBJ2-5
CDR3 protein: CASSAWHSGIGETQYF
CDR3 DNA: TGTGCCAGTAGTGCATGGCATAGCGGGATCGGAGAGACCCAGTACTTC

clone size: NA
D gene: TRBD2
V gene: TRBV7-9
J gene: TRBJ2-1
CDR3 protein: CASSSGLAGLNEQFF
CDR3 DNA: TGTGCCAGCAGCTCGGGACTAGCGGGTCTTAATGAGCAGTTCTTC

clone size: NA
D gene: TRBD1
V gene: TRBV9
J gene: TRBJ2-3
CDR3 protein: CASSVPQSRTGEDTDTQYF
CDR3 DNA: TGTGCCAGCAGCGTACCTCAGTCCCGGACAGGGGAAGACACAGATACGCAGTATTTT

clone size: NA
D gene: NA
V gene: TRBV6-5
J gene: TRBJ2-2
CDR3 protein: CASSYQRPEGAGELFF
CDR3 DNA: TGTGCCAGCAGTTACCAGCGTCCAGAAGGGGCCGGGGAGCTGTTTTTT

clone size: NA
D gene: TRBD1
V gene: TRBV27
J gene: TRBJ1-2
CDR3 protein: CASSLAGGYPNYGYTF
CDR3 DNA: TGTGCCAGCAGCTTGGCAGGGGGCTATCCTAACTATGGCTACACCTTC

clone size: few
D gene: NA
V gene: TRBV6-1
J gene: TRBJ2-6
CDR3 protein: CASSDDNSGANVLTF
CDR3 DNA: TGTGCCAGCAGTGACGACAACTCTGGGGCCAACGTCCTGACTTTC

clone size: once
D gene: NA
V gene: TRBV29-1
J gene: TRBJ2-7
CDR3 protein: CSVEEGLAPEQYF
CDR3 DNA: TGCAGCGTTGAGGAGGGACTGGCCCCCGAGCAGTACTTC

clone size: NA
D gene: NA
V gene: TRBV5-8
J gene: TRBJ2-7
CDR3 protein: CASSLTDYSYEQYF
CDR3 DNA: TGTGCCAGCAGCTTGACAGATTATTCCTACGAGCAGTACTTC

clone size: NA
D gene: NA
V gene: TRBV30
J gene: TRBJ1-1
CDR3 protein: CAWTPGGSEAFF
CDR3 DNA: TGTGCCTGGACCCCGGGGGGGTCTGAAGCTTTCTTT

clone size: NA
D gene: TRBD1
V gene: TRBV16
J gene: TRBJ2-7
CDR3 protein: CASSQSWTGPYEQYF
CDR3 DNA: TGTGCCAGCAGCCAATCTTGGACAGGGCCCTACGAGCAGTACTTC

clone size: few
D gene: TRBD1
V gene: TRBV28
J gene: TRBJ2-2
CDR3 protein: CASSLGDREVGELFF
CDR3 DNA: TGTGCCAGCAGTTTAGGGGACAGGGAGGTCGGGGAGCTGTTTTTT

clone size: NA
D gene: NA
V gene: TRBV6-4
J gene: TRBJ2-2
CDR3 protein: CASSDGGINTGELFF
CDR3 DNA: TGTGCCAGCAGTGACGGGGGGATTAACACCGGGGAGCTGTTTTTT

clone size: few
D gene: NA
V gene: TRBV16
J gene: TRBJ1-3
CDR3 protein: CASSQHSSGNTIYF
CDR3 DNA: TGTGCCAGCAGCCAACACAGCTCTGGAAACACCATATATTTT

clone size: NA
D gene: TRBD1
V gene: TRBV4-1
J gene: TRBJ2-7
CDR3 protein: CASSSTGGEYEQYF
CDR3 DNA: TGCGCCAGCAGCTCGACAGGGGGTGAATACGAGCAGTACTTC

clone size: NA
D gene: NA
V gene: TRBV7-6
J gene: TRBJ2-5
CDR3 protein: CASSLQETQYF
CDR3 DNA: TGTGCCAGCAGCCTACAAGAGACCCAGTACTTC

clone size: NA
D gene: NA
V gene: TRBV20-1
J gene: TRBJ2-1
CDR3 protein: CSARDYPEQFF
CDR3 DNA: TGCAGTGCTAGAGATTATCCTGAGCAGTTCTTC

clone size: NA
D gene: TRBD1
V gene: TRBV6-6
J gene: TRBJ1-5
CDR3 protein: CASITDRYSNQPQHF
CDR3 DNA: TGTGCCAGCATAACGGACAGGTATAGCAATCAGCCCCAGCATTTT

clone size: NA
D gene: TRBD2
V gene: TRBV7-3
J gene: TRBJ2-1
CDR3 protein: CASSHGLGKVEQFF
CDR3 DNA: TGTGCCAGCAGCCATGGACTAGGAAAGGTTGAGCAGTTCTTC

clone size: NA
D gene: TRBD1
V gene: TRBV6-5
J gene: TRBJ1-2
CDR3 protein: CASSAGGQGADGYTF
CDR3 DNA: TGTGCCAGCAGTGCGGGAGGACAGGGGGCAGATGGCTACACCTTC

clone size: NA
D gene: NA
V gene: TRBV2
J gene: TRBJ2-5
CDR3 protein: CASSEAGGWFQETRYF
CDR3 DNA: TGTGCCAGCAGTGAAGCGGGGGGTTGGTTTCAAGAGACCCGGTACTTC

clone size: NA
D gene: NA
V gene: TRBV5-5
J gene: TRBJ2-1
CDR3 protein: CASSLSYNEQFF
CDR3 DNA: TGTGCCAGCAGCCTGTCGTACAATGAGCAGTTCTTC

clone size: NA
D gene: NA
V gene: TRBV7-7
J gene: TRBJ2-3
CDR3 protein: CASSLGLNTDTQYF
CDR3 DNA: TGTGCCAGCAGCCTGGGACTGAACACAGATACGCAGTATTTT

clone size: NA
D gene: NA
V gene: TRBV5-4
J gene: TRBJ2-7
CDR3 protein: CASSLVESSYEQYF
CDR3 DNA: TGTGCCAGCAGCTTGGTGGAGAGCTCCTACGAGCAGTACTTC

clone size: NA
D gene: TRBD2
V gene: TRBV6-5
J gene: TRBJ2-7
CDR3 protein: CASSYSGLAGDDQYF
CDR3 DNA: TGTGCCAGCAGTTACTCTGGACTAGCGGGAGACGATCAGTACTTC

clone size: few
D gene: TRBD1
V gene: TRBV6-1
J gene: TRBJ1-4
CDR3 protein: CASSGGQENEKLFF
CDR3 DNA: TGTGCCAGCAGTGGGGGACAGGAGAATGAAAAACTGTTTTTT

clone size: NA
D gene: NA
V gene: TRBV4-2
J gene: TRBJ2-7
CDR3 protein: CASSQILDLTSTPSYEQYF
CDR3 DNA: TGTGCCAGCAGCCAGATACTGGACTTAACCTCTACCCCGTCCTACGAGCAGTACTTC

clone size: NA
D gene: NA
V gene: TRBV23-1
J gene: TRBJ1-5
CDR3 protein: CASSRPGTRYQPQHF
CDR3 DNA: TGCGCCAGCAGTCGCCCCGGGACACGATATCAGCCCCAGCATTTT

clone size: NA
D gene: TRBD1
V gene: TRBV28
J gene: TRBJ1-2
CDR3 protein: CASSLTGNSYGYTF
CDR3 DNA: TGTGCCAGCAGTTTGACAGGGAACTCCTATGGCTACACCTTC

clone size: NA
D gene: TRBD2
V gene: TRBV7-9
J gene: TRBJ2-5
CDR3 protein: CASSSIAGDQETQYF
CDR3 DNA: TGTGCCAGCAGCTCTATTGCGGGAGACCAAGAGACCCAGTACTTC

clone size: NA
D gene: NA
V gene: TRBV21-1
J gene: TRBJ2-5
CDR3 protein: CASSVGEETQYF
CDR3 DNA: TGTGCCAGCAGTGTGGGAGAAGAGACCCAGTACTTC